A selection of T cell receptor beta chains follows, all from one sample in a study of CD8 T cells in ankylosing spondylitis. Using its own MiXCR run on the 5' RACE reads, TCRdb lists one record per CDR3 protein. The sample lists roughly 250,000 distinct CDR3 sequences; 8% to 9.5% were seen once. Sequenced material: blood, either unsorted or a sorted T cell fraction (not recorded which). These receptors all stem from a male donor with ankylosing spondylitis or in good health (not recorded which). Both conserved end residues are part of each CDR3. The D gene is left open where the match is weak. The size field is filled for only some rows; it gives once, few, many or a size class.

v_gene	len	abundance	j_gene	d_gene	CDR3aa	CDR3nt
TRBV7-2	13	few	TRBJ2-5	NA	CASSLIWRETQYF	TGTGCCAGCAGCTTAATCTGGAGAGAGACCCAGTACTTC
TRBV27	14	few	TRBJ1-2	NA	CASSPRGLLYGYTF	TGTGCCAGCAGTCCCAGGGGCCTCCTCTATGGCTACACCTTC
TRBV4-3	15	many	TRBJ2-7	NA	CASSQDLGPSYEQYF	TGCGCCAGCAGCCAAGATCTGGGTCCCTCCTACGAGCAGTACTTC
TRBV6-1	15	few	TRBJ2-7	NA	CASRNRDSPSYEQYF	TGTGCCAGCAGGAACCGGGACTCCCCCTCCTACGAGCAGTACTTC
TRBV27	15	NA	TRBJ1-4	TRBD1	CASSPTGQGDEKLFF	TGTGCCAGCAGTCCCACGGGACAGGGAGATGAAAAACTGTTTTTT
TRBV5-1	16	many	TRBJ2-2	TRBD2	CASSLGLAGGTGELFF	TGCGCCAGCAGCTTGGGACTAGCGGGGGGCACCGGGGAGCTGTTTTTT
TRBV9	15	many	TRBJ2-3	TRBD2	CASSTRTSGTDTQYF	TGTGCCAGCAGCACCCGGACTAGCGGTACAGATACGCAGTATTTT
TRBV4-3	13	many	TRBJ1-4	NA	CASSQDAGEKLFF	TGCGCCAGCAGCCAAGATGCGGGGGAAAAACTGTTTTTT
TRBV18	15	few	TRBJ2-3	TRBD1	CASSPRTGKTDTQYF	TGTGCCAGCTCACCCCGGACAGGGAAAACAGATACGCAGTATTTT
TRBV29-1	11	many	TRBJ1-2	NA	CSVGPGGGYTF	TGCAGCGTTGGGCCCGGAGGAGGCTACACCTTC
TRBV20-1	12	many	TRBJ2-3	NA	CSGKDSTVTQYF	TGCAGTGGGAAGGACTCGACAGTTACGCAGTATTTT
TRBV15	15	many	TRBJ1-2	NA	CATSTITGINNGYTF	TGTGCCACCAGCACGATTACAGGGATTAATAATGGCTACACCTTC
TRBV6-1	15	few	TRBJ1-4	NA	CASSEVGLTNEKLFF	TGTGCCAGCAGTGAAGTGGGACTGACTAATGAAAAACTGTTTTTT
TRBV30	13	many	TRBJ1-1	NA	CAWSTETNTEAFF	TGTGCCTGGAGTACAGAAACGAACACTGAAGCTTTCTTT
TRBV6-5	14	many	TRBJ2-7	NA	CASSYSPRPYEQYF	TGTGCCAGCAGTTACTCCCCCAGACCCTACGAGCAGTACTTC
TRBV4-2	15	many	TRBJ2-5	NA	CASSHQMQGQETQYF	TGTGCCAGCAGCCACCAAATGCAGGGGCAAGAGACCCAGTACTTC
TRBV29-1	13	many	TRBJ2-1	TRBD1	CSVYGTAYNEQFF	TGCAGCGTATACGGGACAGCCTACAATGAGCAGTTCTTC
TRBV7-3	15	NA	TRBJ2-3	TRBD2	CASSSSGGPTDTQYF	TGTGCCAGCAGCTCCAGCGGGGGACCCACAGATACGCAGTATTTT
TRBV5-1	13	many	TRBJ2-2	NA	CASYRDPAGELFF	TGCGCCAGCTACAGGGATCCCGCCGGGGAGCTGTTTTTT
TRBV12-3/TRBV12-4	13	many	TRBJ2-1	NA	CASSKDNYNEQFF	TGTGCCAGCAGCAAAGACAACTACAATGAGCAGTTCTTC
TRBV30	13	many	TRBJ1-1	NA	CAWSVQQATEAFF	TGTGCCTGGAGTGTACAACAAGCAACTGAAGCTTTCTTT
TRBV19	12	many	TRBJ1-1	NA	CATLTGGTEAFF	TGTGCCACCCTCACGGGGGGCACTGAAGCTTTCTTT
TRBV20-1	10	once	TRBJ2-5	NA	CSAQEETQYF	TGCAGTGCTCAGGAAGAGACCCAGTACTTC
TRBV5-1	14	many	TRBJ1-1	TRBD1	CASSEGQGAVGAFF	TGCGCCAGCAGCGAGGGACAGGGGGCGGTCGGAGCTTTCTTT
TRBV20-1	14	many	TRBJ2-3	TRBD1	CSAPDRGFADTQYF	TGCAGTGCCCCGGACAGGGGTTTTGCAGATACGCAGTATTTT
TRBV6-5	17	many	TRBJ2-1	TRBD2	CASSYSRTSGRGDEQFF	TGTGCCAGCAGTTACTCCAGGACTAGCGGGAGGGGGGATGAGCAGTTCTTC
TRBV6-5	19	NA	TRBJ2-6	NA	CASSYPTRPVLSGANVLTF	TGTGCCAGCAGTTACCCTACTCGTCCGGTACTCTCTGGGGCCAACGTCCTGACTTTC
TRBV20-1	15	many	TRBJ2-3	TRBD2	CSARELAGDTDTQYF	TGCAGTGCTAGAGAGCTAGCGGGGGACACAGATACGCAGTATTTT
TRBV7-8	14	many	TRBJ1-4	NA	CASSIRTWEEKLFF	TGTGCCAGCAGCATCCGAACCTGGGAGGAAAAACTGTTTTTT
TRBV7-9	15	many	TRBJ2-7	NA	CASSLSDRPFYEQYF	TGTGCCAGCAGCTTATCCGACAGGCCGTTCTACGAGCAGTACTTC
TRBV3-1	16	few	TRBJ2-1	TRBD2	CASSPPGLAGIGEQFF	TGTGCCAGCAGCCCTCCCGGACTAGCTGGTATTGGTGAGCAGTTCTTC
TRBV6-2/TRBV6-3	11	many	TRBJ2-7	NA	CASTQGGEQYF	TGTGCCAGCACCCAAGGGGGCGAGCAGTACTTC
TRBV7-9	15	many	TRBJ1-1	NA	CASSLAAGGNTEAFF	TGTGCCAGCAGCTTAGCAGCGGGCGGGAACACTGAAGCTTTCTTT
TRBV12-3/TRBV12-4	13	NA	TRBJ2-7	NA	CASSFGTTYEQYF	TGTGCCAGCAGTTTTGGCACAACCTACGAGCAGTACTTC
TRBV4-3	14	few	TRBJ2-2	NA	CASSQVGNTGELFF	TGCGCCAGCAGCCAAGTCGGGAACACCGGGGAGCTGTTTTTT
TRBV7-9	12	NA	TRBJ2-7	NA	CASTPNSYEQYF	TGTGCCAGCACCCCGAACTCCTACGAGCAGTACTTC
TRBV7-2	14	few	TRBJ2-1	NA	CASSRTGYNNEQFF	TGTGCCAGCAGCCGTACGGGGTATAACAATGAGCAGTTCTTC
TRBV5-1	14	many	TRBJ2-7	NA	CASSFGDRTYEQYF	TGCGCCAGCAGCTTTGGCGACAGAACCTACGAGCAGTACTTC
TRBV7-2	14	many	TRBJ2-7	NA	CASKTVASHHEQYF	TGTGCCAGCAAGACAGTCGCTAGTCACCACGAGCAGTACTTC
TRBV11-2	12	many	TRBJ2-7	NA	CAIRQGEGGQYF	TGTGCCATAAGGCAGGGAGAAGGTGGGCAGTACTTC
TRBV3-1	16	many	TRBJ2-6	NA	CASSQDRGAGANVLTF	TGTGCCAGCAGCCAAGATCGTGGGGCTGGGGCCAACGTCCTGACTTTC
TRBV20-1	10	many	TRBJ1-1	NA	CSARSGEAFF	TGCAGTGCTAGGTCGGGTGAAGCTTTCTTT
TRBV4-2	14	NA	TRBJ2-1	NA	CASSPGNRYNEQFF	TGTGCCAGCAGCCCGGGGAACAGATACAATGAGCAGTTCTTC
TRBV7-8	14	NA	TRBJ1-1	NA	CASSWGAMNTEAFF	TGTGCCAGCAGCTGGGGGGCAATGAACACTGAAGCTTTCTTT
TRBV6-2/TRBV6-3	14	many	TRBJ2-7	TRBD2	CASSLSGRVVEQYF	TGTGCCAGCAGCCTAAGCGGGAGGGTCGTCGAGCAGTACTTC
TRBV6-1	17	few	TRBJ1-5	TRBD1	CASSGGWTGTGNQPQHF	TGTGCCAGCAGTGGGGGCTGGACAGGGACGGGCAATCAGCCCCAGCATTTT
TRBV20-1	10	many	TRBJ2-7	NA	CSARDYEQYF	TGCAGTGCTAGAGACTACGAGCAGTACTTC
TRBV7-9	14	many	TRBJ1-5	NA	CASSLAGSNQPQHF	TGTGCCAGCAGCTTAGCCGGGAGCAATCAGCCCCAGCATTTT